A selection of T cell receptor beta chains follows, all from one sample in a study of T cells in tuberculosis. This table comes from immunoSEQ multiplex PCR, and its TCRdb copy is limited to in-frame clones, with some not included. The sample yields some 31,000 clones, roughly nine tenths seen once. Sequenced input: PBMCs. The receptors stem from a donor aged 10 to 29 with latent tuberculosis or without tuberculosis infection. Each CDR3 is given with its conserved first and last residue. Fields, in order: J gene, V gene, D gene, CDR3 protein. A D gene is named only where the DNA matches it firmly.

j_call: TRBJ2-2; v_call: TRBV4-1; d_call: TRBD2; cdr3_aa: CASSQDHAGGPPGELFF
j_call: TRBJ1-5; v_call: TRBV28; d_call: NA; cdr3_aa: CASSSPEVSNQPQHF
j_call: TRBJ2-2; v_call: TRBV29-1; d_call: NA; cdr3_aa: CSVQPRDKNTGELFF
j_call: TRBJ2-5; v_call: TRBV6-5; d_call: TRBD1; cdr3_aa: CASSSPGQGVETQYF
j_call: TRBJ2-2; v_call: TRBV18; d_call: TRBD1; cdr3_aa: CASSSTGEFTGELFF
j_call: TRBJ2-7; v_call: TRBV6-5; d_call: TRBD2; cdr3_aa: CASMAPLAGHYEQYF
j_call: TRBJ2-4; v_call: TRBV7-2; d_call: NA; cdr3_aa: CASSLAGDTLNIQYF
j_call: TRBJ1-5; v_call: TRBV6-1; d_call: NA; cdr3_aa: CASTPLGLSNQPQHF
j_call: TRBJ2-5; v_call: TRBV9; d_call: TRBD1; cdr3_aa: CASSPRTGEETQYF
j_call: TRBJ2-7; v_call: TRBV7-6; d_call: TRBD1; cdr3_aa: CASSLGPDREVNEQYF
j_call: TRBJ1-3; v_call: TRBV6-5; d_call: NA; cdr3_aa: CASSYVAGSGNTIYF
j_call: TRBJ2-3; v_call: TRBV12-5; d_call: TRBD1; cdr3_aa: CASGLGTGGFADTQYF
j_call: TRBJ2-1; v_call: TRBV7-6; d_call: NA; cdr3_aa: CASSQGLAYNEQFF
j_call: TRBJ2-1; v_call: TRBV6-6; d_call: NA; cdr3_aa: CASSYSWTGGNEQFF
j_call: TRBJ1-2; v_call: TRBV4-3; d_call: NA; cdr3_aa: CASSPGLMNYGYTF
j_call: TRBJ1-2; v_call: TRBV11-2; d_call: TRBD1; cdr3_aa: CASSLASTDRVPYGF
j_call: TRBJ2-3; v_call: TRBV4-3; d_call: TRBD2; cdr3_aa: CASSQENRGADTQYF
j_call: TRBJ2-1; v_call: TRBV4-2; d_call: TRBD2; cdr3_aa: CASSQAPTTSGSEQFF
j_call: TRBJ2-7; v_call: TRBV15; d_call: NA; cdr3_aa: CATSRDLRGGASEQYF
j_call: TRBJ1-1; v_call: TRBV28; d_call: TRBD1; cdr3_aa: CASTRAGTGGIIAFF
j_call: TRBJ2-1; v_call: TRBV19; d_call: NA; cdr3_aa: CASSIAGDNNEQFF
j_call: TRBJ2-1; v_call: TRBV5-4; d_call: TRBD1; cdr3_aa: CASTPAPGQYNEQFF
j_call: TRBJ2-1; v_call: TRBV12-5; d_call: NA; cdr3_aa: CASGLVGGSDEQFF
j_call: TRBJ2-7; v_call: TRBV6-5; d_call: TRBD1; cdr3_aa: CATGTGGGEQYF
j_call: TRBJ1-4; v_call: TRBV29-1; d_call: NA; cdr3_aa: CSVGAGNEKLFF
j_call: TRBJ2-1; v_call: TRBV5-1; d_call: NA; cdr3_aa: CASSLAGLGYNEQFF
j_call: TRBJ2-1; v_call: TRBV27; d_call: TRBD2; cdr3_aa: CASTRTGGSYNEQFF
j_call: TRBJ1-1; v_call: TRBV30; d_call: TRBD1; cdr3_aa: CAWSFQGAAWMNTEAFF
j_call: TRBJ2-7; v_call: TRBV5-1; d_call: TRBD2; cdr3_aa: CASSLVIGIAGRLAYEQYF
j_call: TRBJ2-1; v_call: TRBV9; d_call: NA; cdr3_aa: CASSVEGGGSYNEQFF
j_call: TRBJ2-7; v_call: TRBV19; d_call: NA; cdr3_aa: CASSSTGSYEQYF
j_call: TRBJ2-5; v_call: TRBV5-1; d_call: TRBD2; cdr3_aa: CASSYRTSGGGNQETQYF
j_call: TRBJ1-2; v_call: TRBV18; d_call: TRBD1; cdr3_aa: CASSPPRTGDYGYTF
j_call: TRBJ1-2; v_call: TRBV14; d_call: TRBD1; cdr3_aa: CASSPSGTASTTF
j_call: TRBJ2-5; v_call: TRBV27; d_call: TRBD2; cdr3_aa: CASSLDYPTGGGRETQYF
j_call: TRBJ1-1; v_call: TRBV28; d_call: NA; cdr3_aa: CASSPNTVPEAFF
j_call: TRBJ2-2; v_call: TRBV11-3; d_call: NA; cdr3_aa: CASDSGLGGTGELFF
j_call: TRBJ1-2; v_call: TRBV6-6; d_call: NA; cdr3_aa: CASRAGLDSYGYTF